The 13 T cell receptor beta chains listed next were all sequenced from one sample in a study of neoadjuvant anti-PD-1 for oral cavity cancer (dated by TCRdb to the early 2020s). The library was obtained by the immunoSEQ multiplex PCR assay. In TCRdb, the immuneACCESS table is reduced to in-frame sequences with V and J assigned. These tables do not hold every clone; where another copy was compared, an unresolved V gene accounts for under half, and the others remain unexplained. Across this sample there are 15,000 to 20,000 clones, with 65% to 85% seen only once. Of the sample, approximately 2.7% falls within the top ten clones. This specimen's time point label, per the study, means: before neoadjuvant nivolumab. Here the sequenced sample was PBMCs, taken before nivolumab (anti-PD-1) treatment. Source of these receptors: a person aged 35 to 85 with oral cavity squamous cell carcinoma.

CDR3 sequence: CASSLGRVSSYEQYF. The CDR3 DNA is TGTGCCAGCAGCCTCGGGCGGGTGAGCTCCTACGAGCAGTACTTC. The J gene is TRBJ2-7, the V gene TRBV13; D is possibly TRBD2 (5 bases). This CDR3 region has 15 residues. Germline V gene sequence: CDR1 PRHDT, CDR2 FYEKMQ (reference sequence). V lost 5 bases and J 0 bases, leaving 14 bases between the germline ends. Based on the CDR3 plus reference TRBV13 and TRBJ2-7, the full variable domain is AAGVIQSPRHLIKEKRETATLKCYPIPRHDTVYWYQQGPGQDPQFLISFYEKMQSDKGSIPDRFSAQQFSDYHSELNMSSLELGDSALYFCASSLGRVSSYEQYFGPGTRLTVT.

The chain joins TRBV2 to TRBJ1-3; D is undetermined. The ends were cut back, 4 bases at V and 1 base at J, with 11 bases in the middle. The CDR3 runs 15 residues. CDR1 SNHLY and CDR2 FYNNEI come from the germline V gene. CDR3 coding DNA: TGTGCCAGCAGTGGAGTTCGGGTTTCTGGAAACACCATATATTTT. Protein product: CASSGVRVSGNTIYF.

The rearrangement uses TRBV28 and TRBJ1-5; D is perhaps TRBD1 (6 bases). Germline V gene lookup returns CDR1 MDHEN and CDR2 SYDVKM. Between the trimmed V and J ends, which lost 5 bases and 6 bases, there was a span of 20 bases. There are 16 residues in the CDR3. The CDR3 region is CASSGGGDVKAQPQHF. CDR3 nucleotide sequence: TGTGCCAGCAGTGGGGGGGGCGACGTCAAGGCTCAGCCCCAGCATTTT.

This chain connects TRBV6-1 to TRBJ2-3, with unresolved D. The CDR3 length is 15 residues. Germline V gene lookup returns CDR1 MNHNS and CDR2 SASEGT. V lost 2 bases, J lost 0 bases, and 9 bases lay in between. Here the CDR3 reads CASSERKTSTDTQYF. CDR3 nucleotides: TGTGCCAGCAGTGAACGGAAGACTAGCACAGATACGCAGTATTTT.

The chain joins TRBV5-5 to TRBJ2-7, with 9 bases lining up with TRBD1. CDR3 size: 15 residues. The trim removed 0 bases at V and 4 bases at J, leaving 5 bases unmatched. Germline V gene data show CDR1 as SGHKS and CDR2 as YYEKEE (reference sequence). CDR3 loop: CASSLAPTGGYEQYF. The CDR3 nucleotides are TGTGCCAGCAGCTTGGCCCCGACAGGGGGGTACGAGCAGTACTTC.

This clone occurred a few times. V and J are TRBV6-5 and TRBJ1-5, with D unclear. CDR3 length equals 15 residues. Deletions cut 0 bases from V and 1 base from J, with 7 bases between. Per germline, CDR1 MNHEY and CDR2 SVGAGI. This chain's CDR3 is CASSYSKDSNQPQHF. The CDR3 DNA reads TGTGCCAGCAGTTACTCGAAGGACAGCAATCAGCCCCAGCATTTT.

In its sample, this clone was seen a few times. The CDR3 DNA is TGTGCCAGCGATAGGACAGGGGGCTTGGAGGGCTACACCTTC. Residues: CASDRTGGLEGYTF. The V and J genes are TRBV2 and TRBJ1-2; TRBD1 aligns across 11 bases. This CDR3 contains 14 residues. V trimming: 8 bases; J trimming: 8 bases; junction bases outside the gene matches: 10. Germline CDR1 reads SNHLY; CDR2 reads FYNNEI.

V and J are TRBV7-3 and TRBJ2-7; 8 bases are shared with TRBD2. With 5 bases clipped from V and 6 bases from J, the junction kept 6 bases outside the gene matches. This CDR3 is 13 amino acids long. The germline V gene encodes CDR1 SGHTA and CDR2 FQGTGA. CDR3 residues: CASSPLAGLEQYF. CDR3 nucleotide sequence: TGTGCCAGCAGCCCCCTAGCGGGCCTCGAGCAGTACTTC.

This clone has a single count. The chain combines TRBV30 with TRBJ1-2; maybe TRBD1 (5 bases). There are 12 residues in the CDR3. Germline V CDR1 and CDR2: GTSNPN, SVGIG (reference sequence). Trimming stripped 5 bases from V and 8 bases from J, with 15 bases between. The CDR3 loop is CAWQGGGRGYTF. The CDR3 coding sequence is TGTGCCTGGCAGGGCGGCGGAAGGGGCTACACCTTC.

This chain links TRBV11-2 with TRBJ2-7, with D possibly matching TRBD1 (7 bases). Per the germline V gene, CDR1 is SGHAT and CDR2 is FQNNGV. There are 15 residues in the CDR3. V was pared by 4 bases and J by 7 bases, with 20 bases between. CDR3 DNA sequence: TGTGCCAGCAGCTCCGGGGGATTGTCGACAGGGGAGCAGTACTTC. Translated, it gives CASSSGGLSTGEQYF.

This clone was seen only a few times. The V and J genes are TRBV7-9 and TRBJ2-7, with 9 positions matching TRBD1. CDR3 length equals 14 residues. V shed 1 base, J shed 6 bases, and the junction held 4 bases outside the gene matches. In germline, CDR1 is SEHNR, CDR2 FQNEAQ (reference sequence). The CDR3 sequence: CASSLVSTGGEQYF. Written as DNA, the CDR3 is TGTGCCAGCAGCTTAGTCTCGACAGGGGGCGAGCAGTACTTC. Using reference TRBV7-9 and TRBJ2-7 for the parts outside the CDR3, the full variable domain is DTGVSQNPRHKITKRGQNVTFRCDPISEHNRLYWYRQTLGQGPEFLTYFQNEAQLEKSRLLSDRFSAERPKGSFSTLEIQRTEQGDSAMYLCASSLVSTGGEQYFGPGTRLTVT.

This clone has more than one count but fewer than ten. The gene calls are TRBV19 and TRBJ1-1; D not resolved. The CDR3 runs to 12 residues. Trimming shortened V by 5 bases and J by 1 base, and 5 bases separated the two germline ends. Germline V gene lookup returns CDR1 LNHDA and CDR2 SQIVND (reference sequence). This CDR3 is CASSWQNTEAFF. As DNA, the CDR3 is TGTGCCAGTAGTTGGCAGAACACTGAAGCTTTCTTT.

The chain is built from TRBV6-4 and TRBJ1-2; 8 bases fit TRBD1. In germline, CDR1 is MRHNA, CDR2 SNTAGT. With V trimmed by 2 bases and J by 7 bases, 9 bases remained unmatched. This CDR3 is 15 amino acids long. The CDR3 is CASSDPLDRVGGYTF. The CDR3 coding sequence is TGTGCCAGCAGTGACCCGTTGGACAGGGTTGGTGGCTACACCTTC.